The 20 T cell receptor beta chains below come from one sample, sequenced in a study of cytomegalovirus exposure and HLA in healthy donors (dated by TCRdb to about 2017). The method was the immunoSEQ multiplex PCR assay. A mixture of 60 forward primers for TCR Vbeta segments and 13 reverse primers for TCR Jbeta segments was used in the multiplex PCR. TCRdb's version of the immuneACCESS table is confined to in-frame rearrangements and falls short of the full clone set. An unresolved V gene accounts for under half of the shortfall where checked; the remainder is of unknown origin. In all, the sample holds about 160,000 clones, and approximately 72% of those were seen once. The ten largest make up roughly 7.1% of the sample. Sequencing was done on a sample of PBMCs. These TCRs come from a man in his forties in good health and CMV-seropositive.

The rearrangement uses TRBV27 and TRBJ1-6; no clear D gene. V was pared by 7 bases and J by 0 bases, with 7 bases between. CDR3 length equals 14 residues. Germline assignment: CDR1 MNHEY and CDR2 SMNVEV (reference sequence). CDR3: CASKTGSYNSPLHF. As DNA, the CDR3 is TGTGCCAGCAAGACGGGCTCCTATAATTCACCCCTCCACTTT.

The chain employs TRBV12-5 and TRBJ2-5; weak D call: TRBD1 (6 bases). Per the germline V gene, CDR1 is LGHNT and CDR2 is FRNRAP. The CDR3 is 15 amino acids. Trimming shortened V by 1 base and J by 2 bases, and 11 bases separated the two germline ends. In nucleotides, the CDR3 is TGTGCTAGTGGTTTGGGGACAGTCTTTCAAGAGACCCAGTACTTC. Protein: CASGLGTVFQETQYF. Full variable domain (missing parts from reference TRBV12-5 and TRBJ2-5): DARVTQTPRHKVTEMGQEVTMRCQPILGHNTVFWYRQTMMQGLELLAYFRNRAPLDDSGMPKDRFSAEMPDATLATLKIQPSEPRDSAVYFCASGLGTVFQETQYFGPGTRLLVL.

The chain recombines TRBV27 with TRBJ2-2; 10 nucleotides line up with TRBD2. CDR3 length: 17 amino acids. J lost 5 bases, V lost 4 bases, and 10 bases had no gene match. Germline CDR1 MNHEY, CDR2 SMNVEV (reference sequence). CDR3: CASSSLQLAGQTGELFF. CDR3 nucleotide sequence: TGTGCCAGCAGTTCCCTCCAACTAGCGGGGCAGACCGGGGAGCTGTTTTTT.

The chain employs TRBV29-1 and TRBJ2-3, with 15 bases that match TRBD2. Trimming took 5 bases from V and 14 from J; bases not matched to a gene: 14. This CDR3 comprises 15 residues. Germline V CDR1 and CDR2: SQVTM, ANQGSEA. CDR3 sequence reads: CSVTGGLAGGTLAYF. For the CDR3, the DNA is TGCAGCGTTACTGGAGGACTAGCGGGGGGGACTTTGGCGTATTTT.

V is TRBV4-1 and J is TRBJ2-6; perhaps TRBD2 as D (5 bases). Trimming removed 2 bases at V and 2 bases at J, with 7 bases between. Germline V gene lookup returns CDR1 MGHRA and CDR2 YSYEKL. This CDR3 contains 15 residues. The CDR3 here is CASSQLGTGANVLTF. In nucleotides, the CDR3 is TGCGCCAGCAGCCAACTCGGGACTGGGGCCAACGTCCTGACTTTC.

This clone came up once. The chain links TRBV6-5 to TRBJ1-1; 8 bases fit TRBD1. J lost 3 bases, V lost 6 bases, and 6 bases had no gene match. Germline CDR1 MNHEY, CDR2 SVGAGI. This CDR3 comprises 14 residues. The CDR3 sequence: CASRLGQGHTEAFF. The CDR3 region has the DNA TGTGCCAGCAGACTTGGACAGGGACACACTGAAGCTTTCTTT.

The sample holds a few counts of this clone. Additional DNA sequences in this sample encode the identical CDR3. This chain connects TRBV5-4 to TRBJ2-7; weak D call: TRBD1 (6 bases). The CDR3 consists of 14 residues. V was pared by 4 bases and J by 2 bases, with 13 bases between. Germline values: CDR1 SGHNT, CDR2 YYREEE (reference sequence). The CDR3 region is CASSQGQGTYEQYF. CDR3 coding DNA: TGTGCCAGCAGCCAGGGGCAGGGCACCTACGAGCAGTACTTC. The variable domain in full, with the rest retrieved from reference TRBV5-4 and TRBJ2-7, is ETGVTQSPTHLIKTRGQQVTLRCSSQSGHNTVSWYQQALGQGPQFIFQYYREEENGRGNFPPRFSGLQFPNYSSELNVNALELDDSALYLCASSQGQGTYEQYFGPGTRLTVT.

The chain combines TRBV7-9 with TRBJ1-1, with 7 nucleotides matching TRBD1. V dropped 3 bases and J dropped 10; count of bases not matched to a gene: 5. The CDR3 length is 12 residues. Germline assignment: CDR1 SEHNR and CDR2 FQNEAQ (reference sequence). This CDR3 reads CASSFDRVGAFF. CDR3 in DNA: TGTGCCAGCAGCTTTGACAGGGTCGGAGCTTTCTTT.

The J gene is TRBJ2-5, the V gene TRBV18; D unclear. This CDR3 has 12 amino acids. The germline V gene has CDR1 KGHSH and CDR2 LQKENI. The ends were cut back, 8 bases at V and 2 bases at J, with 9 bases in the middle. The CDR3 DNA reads TGTGCCAGCCGACTCTCTCAAGAGACCCAGTACTTC. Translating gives CASRLSQETQYF.

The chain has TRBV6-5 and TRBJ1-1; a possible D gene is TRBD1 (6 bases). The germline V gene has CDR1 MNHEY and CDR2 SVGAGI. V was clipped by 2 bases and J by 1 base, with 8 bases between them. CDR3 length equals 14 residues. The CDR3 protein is CASSYLRGNTEAFF. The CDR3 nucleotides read TGTGCCAGCAGTTACCTCAGGGGGAACACTGAAGCTTTCTTT.

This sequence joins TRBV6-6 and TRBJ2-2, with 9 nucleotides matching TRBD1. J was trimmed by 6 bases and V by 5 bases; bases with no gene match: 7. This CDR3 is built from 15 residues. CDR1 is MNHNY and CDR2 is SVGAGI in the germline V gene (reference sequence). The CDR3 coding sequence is TGTGCCAGCAGTGGGACAGGGAGGGTCGCCGGGGAGCTGTTTTTT. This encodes CASSGTGRVAGELFF.

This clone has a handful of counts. The CDR3 is CASSPATNEKLFF. The CDR3 DNA reads as TGTGCCAGCAGCCCGGCAACTAATGAAAAACTGTTTTTT. The gene calls are TRBV5-4 and TRBJ1-4; D not resolved. The CDR3 extends over 13 amino acids. The ends were cut back, 4 bases at V and 0 bases at J, with 4 bases in the middle. From germline, CDR1 is SGHNT and CDR2 YYREEE (reference sequence).

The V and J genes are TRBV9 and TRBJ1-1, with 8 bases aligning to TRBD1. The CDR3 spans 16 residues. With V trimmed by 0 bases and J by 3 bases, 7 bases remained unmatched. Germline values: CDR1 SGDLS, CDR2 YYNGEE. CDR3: CASSVGETGVDTEAFF. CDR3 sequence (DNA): TGTGCCAGCAGCGTAGGGGAGACAGGGGTGGACACTGAAGCTTTCTTT.

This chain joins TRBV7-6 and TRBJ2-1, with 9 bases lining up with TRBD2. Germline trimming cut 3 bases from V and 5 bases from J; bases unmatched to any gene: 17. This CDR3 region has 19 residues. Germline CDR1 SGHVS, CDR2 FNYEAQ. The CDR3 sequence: CASSFLALSPSGEDNEQFF. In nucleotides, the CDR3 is TGTGCCAGCAGCTTTTTGGCCCTTTCCCCTAGCGGGGAGGACAATGAGCAGTTCTTC.

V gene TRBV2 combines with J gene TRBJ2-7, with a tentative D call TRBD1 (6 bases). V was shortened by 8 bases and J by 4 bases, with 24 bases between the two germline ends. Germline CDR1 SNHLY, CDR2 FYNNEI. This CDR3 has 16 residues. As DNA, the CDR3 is TGTGCCAGCGGGGGAAGTACAGGGACGAAATATTACGAGCAGTACTTC. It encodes CASGGSTGTKYYEQYF.

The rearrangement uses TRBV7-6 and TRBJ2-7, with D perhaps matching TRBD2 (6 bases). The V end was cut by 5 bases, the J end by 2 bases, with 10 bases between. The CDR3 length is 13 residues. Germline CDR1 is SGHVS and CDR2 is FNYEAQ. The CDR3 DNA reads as TGTGCCAGCAGCCCCGGGGAGGCCTACGAGCAGTACTTC. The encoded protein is CASSPGEAYEQYF.

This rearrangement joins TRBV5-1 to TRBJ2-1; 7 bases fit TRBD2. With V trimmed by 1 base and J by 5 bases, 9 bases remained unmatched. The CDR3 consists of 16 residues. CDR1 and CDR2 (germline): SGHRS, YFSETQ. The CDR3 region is CASSLRWPGGNNEQFF. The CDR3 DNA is TGCGCCAGCAGCTTGCGGTGGCCGGGGGGTAACAATGAGCAGTTCTTC.

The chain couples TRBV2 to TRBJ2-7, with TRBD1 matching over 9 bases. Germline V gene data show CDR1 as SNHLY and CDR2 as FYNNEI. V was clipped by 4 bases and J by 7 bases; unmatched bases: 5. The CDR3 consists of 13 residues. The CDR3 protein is CASSGDREGEQYF. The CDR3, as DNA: TGTGCCAGCAGTGGGGACAGGGAGGGAGAGCAGTACTTC.

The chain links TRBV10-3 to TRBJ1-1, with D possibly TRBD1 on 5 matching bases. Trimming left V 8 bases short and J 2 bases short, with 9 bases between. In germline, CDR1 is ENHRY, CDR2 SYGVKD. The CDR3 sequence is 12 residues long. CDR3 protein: CAIGGLNTEAFF. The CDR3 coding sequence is TGTGCCATCGGGGGACTTAACACTGAAGCTTTCTTT.

CDR3 sequence reads: CASSRTGTSNTGELFF. In DNA, the CDR3 is TGTGCCAGCTCACGTACCGGGACATCAAACACCGGGGAGCTGTTTTTT. The chain employs TRBV18 and TRBJ2-2, with D possibly TRBD1 on 6 matching bases. The CDR3 covers 16 residues. The ends were cut back, 4 bases at V and 2 bases at J, with 14 bases in the middle. Germline V lookup: CDR1 KGHSH, CDR2 LQKENI.